This TCR beta chain is from a study of STAT5B mutations in CD4+ large granular lymphocyte leukemia. The study's findings and limits: Patient CD4-sorted repertoires looked more clonal than healthy CD4+ repertoires, even without putative leukemic clones.

Healthy controls were blood donor buffy coats. The count of this clone is one. Its antigen is undetermined. The CDR3 sequence is 13 residues long. Per the germline V gene, CDR1 is ENHRY and CDR2 is SYGVKD. Trimming removed 6 bases from V and 2 bases from J, with 10 bases in between. Clones were read by immunoSEQ multiplex PCR, and TCRdb kept only the in-frame ones, dropping some. This table has tens of thousands of clones, 65% to 70% appearing once. The TCR originated in a human donor in good health. The chain is built from TRBV10-3 and TRBJ2-5; the D is unclear. The specimen was CD4+ T cells from blood buffy coats. Written as DNA, the CDR3 is TGTGCCATCAGATCTTTGGCGCAAGAGACCCAGTACTTC. This gives the protein CAIRSLAQETQYF.